This TCR beta chain is from a study of T cells in women clearing cervical HPV infection. The CDR3 has 13 amino acids. With 0 bases removed from V and 5 bases from J, the gap between germline ends came to 7 bases. Germline values: CDR1 MNHEY, CDR2 SVGEGT. General study results and limits: Effector/memory and HPV-specific T cells were not isolated, and association timing is unknown.

Genomic DNA, averaging approximately 1,100 ng per sample, yielded TCR beta CDR3 via immunoSEQ. The table came from immunoSEQ multiplex PCR; TCRdb's copy has only in-frame clones and leaves some out. The table for this sample gives some 25,000 clones. Points on this clone: Its antigen is undetermined. The read gets to within 3 residues of the CDR3 end, and the germline J gene fills in the rest. Other DNA sequences in this sample translate to the same CDR3.

The TCR was taken from a woman aged 18 to 75 with a cervical HPV16 infection that either progressed to CIN3+ or cleared (not recorded which). The J gene is TRBJ1-2, the V gene TRBV6-2 or TRBV6-3; tentative D call: TRBD1 (5 bases). Sequencing was carried out using blood buffy coat. CDR3: CASSYSGGYGYTF. The CDR3 DNA, read in part, is TGTGCCAGCAGTTACTCGGGGGGTTATGGC.